The 26 T cell receptor beta chains presented below share a single source sample, sequenced in a study of cytomegalovirus exposure and HLA in healthy donors. A multiplex PCR was run with 60 Vbeta primers and 13 Jbeta primers. Profiled with immunoSEQ multiplex PCR; TCRdb holds only in-frame clones, not every one. The sample records 95,000 to 150,000 clones, over 70% being singletons. Input material: PBMCs. The source is a woman aged 50 to 60 in good health and CMV-seronegative.

The chain has TRBV16 and TRBJ2-1; 10 positions match TRBD1. This CDR3 comprises 13 residues. Per germline, CDR1 KGHSY and CDR2 FQNENV. V gave up 5 bases and J gave up 6 bases; unmatched junction bases: 1. The CDR3 is CASSGQGGNEQFF. The CDR3 DNA is TGTGCCAGCAGCGGACAGGGGGGCAATGAGCAGTTCTTC.

The rearrangement links TRBV20-1 to TRBJ2-5; D possibly corresponds to TRBD1 (5 bases). CDR1 is DFQATT, CDR2 SNEGSKA, per germline (reference sequence). This CDR3 has 11 residues. V dropped 8 bases and J dropped 5 bases, with 12 bases sitting between them. CDR3 sequence reads: CSYSQGETQYF. DNA for the CDR3: TGCAGTTATTCTCAGGGCGAGACCCAGTACTTC.

The rearrangement links TRBV27 to TRBJ2-6, with TRBD2 identical over 10 bases. After removal of 6 bases from V and 2 bases from J, the junction contained 7 bases not matched to a gene. The CDR3 totals 17 residues. The germline V gene has CDR1 MNHEY and CDR2 SMNVEV (reference sequence). CDR3 bases: TGTGCCAGCAGAAGGGCTAGCGGGAGTACTGGGGCCAACGTCCTGACTTTC. It codes for CASRRASGSTGANVLTF.

The table lists this clone with a few counts. This chain links TRBV6-5 with TRBJ1-2; TRBD1 might be the D (5 bases). The CDR3 loop spans 13 amino acids. Looked up from germline, CDR1 is MNHEY and CDR2 is SVGAGI. V was pared by 7 bases and J by 0 bases, with 9 bases between. CDR3 DNA: TGTGCCAGCACCCCGACAGCTAACTATGGCTACACCTTC. Translating gives CASTPTANYGYTF.

CDR3 protein: CAITVEPNTGELFF. CDR3 DNA sequence: TGTGCCATCACGGTCGAGCCCAACACCGGGGAGCTGTTTTTT. This rearrangement joins TRBV10-3 to TRBJ2-2; D uncertain. This CDR3 contains 14 residues. CDR1 is ENHRY and CDR2 is SYGVKD in the germline V gene. Trimming took off 7 bases at V and 2 bases at J, with 11 bases between the two ends.

The V call is TRBV4-1, the J call TRBJ1-1; D perhaps matches TRBD1 (5 bases). CDR1 and CDR2 from the germline V gene are MGHRA and YSYEKL. The V end was cut by 4 bases, the J end by 3 bases, with 15 bases between. The CDR3 is 15 residues long. CDR3 protein: CASSPGRGLDTEAFF. The CDR3 DNA reads TGCGCCAGCAGCCCCGGAAGGGGATTGGACACTGAAGCTTTCTTT.

This clone was found a few times. This chain uses TRBV5-1 with TRBJ1-1; TRBD1 matches at 9 bases. Germline CDR1 SGHRS, CDR2 YFSETQ. This CDR3 spans 16 amino acids. J was trimmed by 0 bases and V by 7 bases; bases with no gene match: 10. The CDR3 sequence is CASAQGAQTVNTEAFF. In DNA, the CDR3 is TGCGCCAGCGCACAGGGGGCGCAAACGGTGAACACTGAAGCTTTCTTT.

Written as DNA, the CDR3 is TGTGCCAGCAGCCAAGTCTCCGGGAGGGCCACCGGGGAGCTGTTTTTT. This translates into CASSQVSGRATGELFF. The chain recombines TRBV4-2 with TRBJ2-2; TRBD2 matches 8 bases. Germline-derived CDR1 and CDR2 are LGHNA and YNFKEQ. V trimming: 1 base; J trimming: 4 bases; junction bases outside the gene matches: 5. The CDR3 length is 16 residues.

The chain uses TRBV28 and TRBJ1-1, with D possibly matching TRBD1 (5 bases). Trimming pared 5 bases from V and 3 bases from J, leaving 16 bases between. The CDR3 spans 15 residues. The germline CDR1 and CDR2 sequences are MDHEN and SYDVKM. The CDR3 DNA reads TGTGCCAGCAGTGGTCGGGGGGTCGTGGACACTGAAGCTTTCTTT. Translation gives CASSGRGVVDTEAFF.

This clone came up a few times. V is TRBV29-1 and J is TRBJ2-4; D is ambiguous. This CDR3 region has 13 residues. Germline-derived CDR1 and CDR2 are SQVTM and ANQGSEA. Trimming stripped 5 bases from V and 6 bases from J, with 14 bases between. The DNA of the CDR3 is TGCAGCGTTCTTGACTTCACCGGAAACATTCAGTACTTC. Amino acid sequence: CSVLDFTGNIQYF. The entire variable domain, with the rest obtained from reference TRBV29-1 and TRBJ2-4, is as follows: SAVISQKPSRDICQRGTSLTIQCQVDSQVTMMFWYRQQPGQSLTLIATANQGSEATYESGFVIDKFPISRPNLTFSTLTVSNMSPEDSSIYLCSVLDFTGNIQYFGAGTRLSVL.

CDR3 DNA sequence: TGTGCCAGCAGCTTGCCGGGACTAGCGGTGGAAAATGAGCAGTTCTTC. It encodes CASSLPGLAVENEQFF. The V call is TRBV7-9, the J call TRBJ2-1; 11 nucleotides agree with TRBD2. Germline V lookup: CDR1 SEHNR, CDR2 FQNEAQ (reference sequence). With 3 bases clipped from V and 7 bases from J, the junction kept 8 bases outside the gene matches. The CDR3 is 16 residues long. Drawing the rest from reference TRBV7-9 and TRBJ2-1, the complete variable domain is DTGVSQNPRHKITKRGQNVTFRCDPISEHNRLYWYRQTLGQGPEFLTYFQNEAQLEKSRLLSDRFSAERPKGSFSTLEIQRTEQGDSAMYLCASSLPGLAVENEQFFGPGTRLTVL.

The V call is TRBV19, the J call TRBJ2-5, with D possibly matching TRBD2 (6 bases). The V end lost 7 bases, the J end lost 3 bases, and 15 bases lay between the germline ends. The CDR3 length is 14 residues. From germline, CDR1 is LNHDA and CDR2 SQIVND (reference sequence). CDR3 in amino acids: CASKGRTGEETQYF. The CDR3, as DNA: TGTGCCAGTAAGGGGAGGACGGGTGAAGAGACCCAGTACTTC. Filled out from reference TRBV19 and TRBJ2-5, the complete variable domain reads DGGITQSPKYLFRKEGQNVTLSCEQNLNHDAMYWYRQDPGQGLRLIYYSQIVNDFQKGDIAEGYSVSREKKESFPLTVTSAQKNPTAFYLCASKGRTGEETQYFGPGTRLLVL.

The genes are TRBV4-1 and TRBJ2-3, with TRBD2 matching 11 bases. CDR1 is MGHRA, CDR2 YSYEKL, per germline. The CDR3 contains 19 residues. V trimming: 0 bases; J trimming: 5 bases; junction bases outside the gene matches: 13. The CDR3 region has the DNA TGCGCCAGCAGCCAAGAGGATTTTGGAGCTAGCGGGGGGCGAGATACGCAGTATTTT. Translated, it gives CASSQEDFGASGGRDTQYF.

Comments on this clone: Distinct nucleotide sequences in the sample also encode this CDR3. The chain recombines TRBV19 with TRBJ2-7, with 8 nucleotides matching TRBD1. The ends lost 5 bases at V and 2 bases at J; junction bases unmatched: 5. Germline-derived CDR1 and CDR2 are LNHDA and SQIVND (reference sequence). The CDR3 has 14 residues. The DNA of the CDR3 is TGTGCCAGTAGTCCGACAGGGGCTGCCTACGAGCAGTACTTC. Protein product: CASSPTGAAYEQYF.

The V and J genes are TRBV27 and TRBJ2-3; TRBD2 matches at 11 bases. Losses at the gene ends were 6 bases for V and 7 bases for J; bases not matched to a gene: 9. CDR1 and CDR2 (germline): MNHEY, SMNVEV (reference sequence). This CDR3 has 15 amino acids. The CDR3 bases are TGTGCCAGCAGAATTAGCGGGAGGGCATCAAATACGCAGTATTTT. As protein: CASRISGRASNTQYF.

The V and J genes are TRBV7-8 and TRBJ2-5, with D hard to call. The DNA end favors TRBJ2-7, so the J call may be wrong. In germline, CDR1 is SGHVS, CDR2 FQNEAQ. CDR3 size: 12 residues. The CDR3 loop reads CASSLFSYEQYF. DNA of the CDR3: TGTGCCAGCAGCTTATTTTCCTACGAGCAGTACTTC.

The V gene is TRBV28, the J gene TRBJ1-2; the match to TRBD1 covers 9 bases. CDR3 size: 13 residues. The V gene end was trimmed by 3 bases and the J gene end by 7 bases; junction bases not matched to a gene: 3. CDR1 is MDHEN and CDR2 is SYDVKM in the germline V gene. The CDR3 nucleotides read TGTGCCAGCAGTTTTTACAGGGGGCTTGGCTACACCTTC. This translates into CASSFYRGLGYTF.

This clone turned up a few times. The chain combines TRBV19 with TRBJ2-7; 8 nucleotides line up with TRBD1. Germline loops: CDR1 LNHDA, CDR2 SQIVND (reference sequence). The CDR3 totals 15 residues. With 4 bases clipped from V and 4 bases from J, the junction kept 9 bases outside the gene matches. CDR3 bases: TGTGCCAGTAGTACCCCCGCAGGGGGCAGTTACGAGCAGTACTTC. This gives the protein CASSTPAGGSYEQYF.

The chain combines TRBV7-9 with TRBJ1-1; D ambiguous. This CDR3 spans 13 amino acids. The germline V and J ends were trimmed by 5 bases and 1 base, with 8 bases remaining between them. Germline-derived CDR1 and CDR2 are SEHNR and FQNEAQ (reference sequence). In DNA, the CDR3 is TGTGCCAGCAGCCAAAGCTCGAACACTGAAGCTTTCTTT. It is translated as CASSQSSNTEAFF.

The J gene is TRBJ2-1, the V gene TRBV9, with TRBD2 matching 7 bases. The CDR3 has 15 residues. The ends lost 0 bases at V and 4 bases at J; junction bases unmatched: 4. Germline lookup yields CDR1 SGDLS and CDR2 YYNGEE. CDR3: CASSVASGDYNEQFF. Written as DNA, the CDR3 is TGTGCCAGCAGCGTAGCTAGCGGAGATTACAATGAGCAGTTCTTC.

The rearrangement uses TRBV27 and TRBJ2-1, with 7 nucleotides matching TRBD2. V was pared by 6 bases and J by 7 bases, with 9 bases of the junction left unmatched. CDR3 length: 14 amino acids. Germline CDR1 MNHEY, CDR2 SMNVEV (reference sequence). The CDR3 sequence: CASSPSGTQNEQFF. DNA for the CDR3: TGTGCCAGCAGCCCCAGCGGGACCCAAAATGAGCAGTTCTTC.

The rearrangement uses TRBV5-4 and TRBJ2-2; 9 positions agree with TRBD2. This CDR3 has 16 residues. From germline, CDR1 is SGHNT and CDR2 YYREEE (reference sequence). Unmatched junction bases numbered 7, after V lost 0 bases and J lost 7 bases. CDR3 sequence (DNA): TGTGCCAGCAGCTTGGTAGGACTAGCGAGCGGCGGGGAGCTGTTTTTT. Translating gives CASSLVGLASGGELFF.

There are a few counts of this clone. This sequence joins TRBV9 and TRBJ2-2, with TRBD2 matching over 11 bases. This CDR3 is 16 amino acids long. Germline CDR1 and CDR2: SGDLS and YYNGEE. The J segment lost 3 bases and the V segment lost 3 bases, leaving 4 bases of the junction unmatched. CDR3 sequence reads: CASSDLAGGDTGELFF. The CDR3 region has the DNA TGTGCCAGCAGCGATTTAGCGGGAGGGGACACCGGGGAGCTGTTTTTT.

V usage is TRBV6-4 and J usage is TRBJ2-2; D is undetermined. V lost 4 bases to trimming and J lost 6 bases, with 9 bases between them. Per the germline V gene, CDR1 is MRHNA and CDR2 is SNTAGT. This CDR3 contains 13 residues. CDR3 coding DNA: TGTGCCAGCAGTGTGGAGAGCTCCGGGGAGCTGTTTTTT. It specifies CASSVESSGELFF.

This chain connects TRBV4-1 to TRBJ2-2; unclear D gene. Germline V gene sequence: CDR1 MGHRA, CDR2 YSYEKL. V lost 0 bases and J 1 base, leaving 6 bases between the germline ends. This CDR3 has 15 residues. Here the CDR3 reads CASSQDSWNTGELFF. CDR3 nucleotide sequence: TGCGCCAGCAGCCAAGATTCCTGGAACACCGGGGAGCTGTTTTTT.

The V call is TRBV18, the J call TRBJ1-1; D ambiguous. CDR1 is KGHSH, CDR2 LQKENI, per germline. The CDR3 runs to 14 residues. Trimming removed 1 base from V and 1 base from J, with 7 bases in between. In nucleotides, the CDR3 is TGTGCCAGCTCACCACGGACTACGAACACTGAAGCTTTCTTT. It encodes CASSPRTTNTEAFF.